These 7 T cell receptor beta chains were sequenced from one sample in a study of CD8 T cells in ankylosing spondylitis. Using its own MiXCR run on the 5' RACE reads, TCRdb lists one record per CDR3 protein. The data show more than 150,000 distinct CDR3 sequences, with about an eighth seen just once and approximately 11% held by the top ten. The material sequenced was blood, either unsorted or a sorted T cell fraction (not recorded which). These receptors came from a female donor with ankylosing spondylitis or in good health (not recorded which).

This clonotype was counted many times. V usage is TRBV28 and J usage is TRBJ2-7, with unresolved D. The V end was cut by 4 bases, the J end by 4 bases, with 8 bases between. CDR1 is MDHEN and CDR2 is SYDVKM in the germline V gene. The CDR3 covers 12 residues. CDR3 in amino acids: CASSSKEYEQYF. The CDR3 DNA follows: TGTGCCAGCAGTTCTAAGGAGTACGAGCAGTACTTC.

This clonotype was observed at least ten times. The gene calls are TRBV20-1 and TRBJ1-6; D ambiguous. Trimming shortened V by 3 bases and J by 10 bases, and 13 bases separated the two germline ends. The CDR3 consists of 13 residues. CDR1 is DFQATT, CDR2 SNEGSKA, per germline (reference sequence). The CDR3 DNA follows: TGCAGTGCTAGGGGTGGGCTGCAATCACCCCTCCACTTT. The encoded protein is CSARGGLQSPLHF.

Ten or more counts support this clonotype. The V and J genes are TRBV5-1 and TRBJ2-7, with TRBD2 matching 12 bases. After removal of 3 bases from V and 4 bases from J, the junction contained 8 bases not matched to a gene. CDR3 size: 16 residues. The germline V gene has CDR1 SGHRS and CDR2 YFSETQ. The CDR3 loop reads CASSSPLAGGVYEQYF. CDR3 nucleotides: TGCGCCAGCAGCTCACCACTAGCGGGAGGTGTATACGAGCAGTACTTC.

This clonotype has a handful of counts. This rearrangement joins TRBV15 to TRBJ1-6; TRBD1 is a possible D gene (6 bases). This CDR3 is built from 14 residues. Germline CDR1 reads LNHNV; CDR2 reads YYDKDF (reference sequence). With 4 bases removed from V and 7 bases from J, the gap between germline ends came to 11 bases. This CDR3 is CATSTGTLNSPLHF. The CDR3 DNA follows: TGTGCCACCAGCACCGGGACATTGAATTCACCCCTCCACTTT.

The CDR3 DNA reads as TGCGCCAGCAGCTTGGCCCCAACAGGGGCCTACAATGAGCAGTTCTTC. Protein: CASSLAPTGAYNEQFF. V usage is TRBV5-1 and J usage is TRBJ2-1; 7 positions match TRBD1. The length of the CDR3 is 16 residues. With 0 bases clipped from V and 2 bases from J, the junction kept 5 bases outside the gene matches. CDR1 is SGHRS and CDR2 is YFSETQ in the germline V gene.

This clonotype turned up a few times. The chain recombines TRBV29-1 with TRBJ2-1; 10 nucleotides match TRBD2. This CDR3 is built from 14 residues. Germline V gene lookup returns CDR1 SQVTM and CDR2 ANQGSEA. The ends lost 4 bases at V and 10 bases at J; junction bases unmatched: 10. CDR3 coding DNA: TGCAGCGTTGTGCTAGCGGGAGAACGGCAGGAGCAGTTCTTC. Amino acids: CSVVLAGERQEQFF.

This clonotype was recorded at least ten times. The chain links TRBV12-3 or TRBV12-4 to TRBJ1-1, with D uncertain. The CDR3 totals 12 residues. The V end was cut by 1 base, the J end by 6 bases, with 6 bases between. The DNA of the CDR3 is TGTGCCAGCAGTTTAGGCCTCCCTGAAGCTTTCTTT. Translated: CASSLGLPEAFF.